Presented here are 2 T cell receptor beta chains from one specimen sequenced in a study of T cell changes during pregnancy in multiple sclerosis. TCRdb's copy holds only in-frame clones and misses some; the assay was immunoSEQ multiplex PCR. The data contain roughly 100,000 clones, around 92% of them singletons. The sample here was peripheral blood, taken in the second trimester of pregnancy. Source of these receptors: a female donor with multiple sclerosis, enrolled in a pregnancy study.

The chain employs TRBV29-1 and TRBJ2-5, with 7 bases matching TRBD2. V was pared by 7 bases and J by 5 bases, with 7 bases of the junction left unmatched. Germline values: CDR1 SQVTM, CDR2 ANQGSEA. CDR3 size: 12 residues. The CDR3 DNA reads as TGCAGCGCCCCGGGGGGTGAGGAGACCCAGTACTTC. Protein: CSAPGGEETQYF.

The V gene is TRBV5-1, the J gene TRBJ2-7; TRBD1 matches at 7 bases. CDR3 length: 16 amino acids. Germline CDR1 is SGHRS and CDR2 is YFSETQ. V lost 4 bases, J lost 0 bases, and 10 bases stayed unmatched. CDR3 amino acids: CASSLRRDSGSYEQYF. The CDR3 DNA is TGCGCCAGCAGCCTTCGCCGGGACAGTGGCTCCTACGAGCAGTACTTC.